This T cell receptor (beta chain) was retrieved from a study of T cells in pancreatic ductal adenocarcinoma. The data were produced by immunoSEQ multiplex PCR, yet TCRdb's version contains in-frame clones alone and is incomplete. Among around 9,300 clones listed, nearly 90% were seen once. This clone was observed a few times. CDR3 size: 15 residues. Germline CDR1 is MRHNA and CDR2 is SNTAGT. V gave up 2 bases and J gave up 4 bases; unmatched junction bases: 7. Surgery without prior neoadjuvant therapy was the treatment of the selected pancreatic ductal adenocarcinoma patients. The sequence derives from a human donor with pancreatic ductal adenocarcinoma. The sequenced sample consisted of PBMCs. The genes are TRBV6-4 and TRBJ1-2; 7 bases agree with TRBD1. The CDR3: CASSDTRTGVYGYTF. CDR3 sequence (DNA): TGTGCCAGCAGTGACACCCGGACAGGAGTCTATGGCTACACCTTC.